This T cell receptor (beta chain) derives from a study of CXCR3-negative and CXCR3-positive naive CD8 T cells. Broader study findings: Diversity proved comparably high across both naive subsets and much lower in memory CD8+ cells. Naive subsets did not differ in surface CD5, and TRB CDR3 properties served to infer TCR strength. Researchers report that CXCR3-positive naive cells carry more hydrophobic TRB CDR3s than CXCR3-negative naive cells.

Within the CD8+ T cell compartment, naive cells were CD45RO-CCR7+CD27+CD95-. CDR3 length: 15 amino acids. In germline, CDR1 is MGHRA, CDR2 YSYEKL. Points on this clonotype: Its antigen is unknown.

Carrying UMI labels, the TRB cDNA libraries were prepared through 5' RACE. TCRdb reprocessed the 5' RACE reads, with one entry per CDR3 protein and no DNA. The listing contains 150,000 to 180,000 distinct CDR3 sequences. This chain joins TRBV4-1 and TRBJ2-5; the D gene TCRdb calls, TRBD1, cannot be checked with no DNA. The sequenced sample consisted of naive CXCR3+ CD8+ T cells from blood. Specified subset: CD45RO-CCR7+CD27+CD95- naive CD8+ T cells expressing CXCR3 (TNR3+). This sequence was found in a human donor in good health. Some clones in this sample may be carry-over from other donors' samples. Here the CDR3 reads CASSQVKGGPRTQYF.